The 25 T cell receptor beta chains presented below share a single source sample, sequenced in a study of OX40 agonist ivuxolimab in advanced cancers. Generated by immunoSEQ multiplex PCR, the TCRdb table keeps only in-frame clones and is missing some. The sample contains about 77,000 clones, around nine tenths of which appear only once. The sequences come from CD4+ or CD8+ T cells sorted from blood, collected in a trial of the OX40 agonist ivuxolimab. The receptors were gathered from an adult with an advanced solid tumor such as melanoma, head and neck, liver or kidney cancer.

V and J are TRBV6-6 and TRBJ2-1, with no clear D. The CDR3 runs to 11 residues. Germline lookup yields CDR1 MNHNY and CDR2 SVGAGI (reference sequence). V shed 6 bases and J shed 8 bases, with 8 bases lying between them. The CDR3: CASSPRDEQFF. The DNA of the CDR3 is TGTGCCAGCAGCCCACGGGATGAGCAGTTCTTC.

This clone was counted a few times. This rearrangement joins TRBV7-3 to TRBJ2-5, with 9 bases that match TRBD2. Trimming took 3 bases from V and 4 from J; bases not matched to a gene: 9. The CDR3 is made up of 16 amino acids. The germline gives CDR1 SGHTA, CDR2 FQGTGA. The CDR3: CASSLDLRGGTETQYF. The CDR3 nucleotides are TGTGCCAGCAGCTTGGACCTGCGGGGGGGCACAGAGACCCAGTACTTC.

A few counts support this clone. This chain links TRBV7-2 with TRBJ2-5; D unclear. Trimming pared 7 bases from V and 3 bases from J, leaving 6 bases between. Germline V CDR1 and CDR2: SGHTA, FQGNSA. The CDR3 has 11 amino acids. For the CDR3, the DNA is TGTGCCAGCACCCAAAAAGAGACCCAGTACTTC. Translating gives CASTQKETQYF.

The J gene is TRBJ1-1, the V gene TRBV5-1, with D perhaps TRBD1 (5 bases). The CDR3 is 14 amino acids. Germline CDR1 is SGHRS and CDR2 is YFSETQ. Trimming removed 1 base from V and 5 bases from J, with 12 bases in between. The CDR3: CASSLNGGGTEAFF. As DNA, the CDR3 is TGCGCCAGCAGCTTGAACGGGGGAGGGACTGAAGCTTTCTTT.

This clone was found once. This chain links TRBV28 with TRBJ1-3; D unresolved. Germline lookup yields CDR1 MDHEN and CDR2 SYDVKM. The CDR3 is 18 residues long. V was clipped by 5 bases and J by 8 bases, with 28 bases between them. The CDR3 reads CASSRKPHFYWGVDTIYF. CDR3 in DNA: TGTGCCAGCAGTAGAAAGCCTCACTTCTACTGGGGAGTGGACACCATATATTTT.

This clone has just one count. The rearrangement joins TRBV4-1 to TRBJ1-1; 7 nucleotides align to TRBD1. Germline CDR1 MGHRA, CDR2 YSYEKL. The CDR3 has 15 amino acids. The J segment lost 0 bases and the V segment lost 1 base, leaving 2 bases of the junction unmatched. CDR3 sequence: CASSQVDRVNTEAFF. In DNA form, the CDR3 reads TGCGCCAGCAGCCAAGTCGACAGGGTGAACACTGAAGCTTTCTTT.

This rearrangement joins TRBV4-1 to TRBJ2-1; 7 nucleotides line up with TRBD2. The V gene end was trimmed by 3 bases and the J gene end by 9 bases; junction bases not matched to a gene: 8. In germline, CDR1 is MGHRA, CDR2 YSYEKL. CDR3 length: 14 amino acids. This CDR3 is CASSHSGVAGEQFF. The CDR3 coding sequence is TGCGCCAGCAGCCACAGCGGGGTCGCAGGTGAGCAGTTCTTC.

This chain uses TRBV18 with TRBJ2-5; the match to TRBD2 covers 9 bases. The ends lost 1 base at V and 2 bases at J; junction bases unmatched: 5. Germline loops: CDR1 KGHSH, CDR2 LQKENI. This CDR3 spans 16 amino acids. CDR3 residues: CASSPRTSATQETQYF. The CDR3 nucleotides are TGTGCCAGCTCACCACGGACTAGCGCCACGCAAGAGACCCAGTACTTC.

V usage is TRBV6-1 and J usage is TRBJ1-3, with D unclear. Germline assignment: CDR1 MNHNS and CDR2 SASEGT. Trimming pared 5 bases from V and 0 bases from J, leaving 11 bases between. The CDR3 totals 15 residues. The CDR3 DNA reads TGTGCCAGCAGTCCCGGCAGACTCTCTGGAAACACCATATATTTT. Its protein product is CASSPGRLSGNTIYF.

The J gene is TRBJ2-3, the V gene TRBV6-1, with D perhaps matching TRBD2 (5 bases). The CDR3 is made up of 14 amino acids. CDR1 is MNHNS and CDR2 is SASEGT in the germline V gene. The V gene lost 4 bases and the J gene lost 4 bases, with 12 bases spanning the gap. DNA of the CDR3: TGTGCCAGCAGTGGGAACATGCGGGCAGATACGCAGTATTTT. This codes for CASSGNMRADTQYF.

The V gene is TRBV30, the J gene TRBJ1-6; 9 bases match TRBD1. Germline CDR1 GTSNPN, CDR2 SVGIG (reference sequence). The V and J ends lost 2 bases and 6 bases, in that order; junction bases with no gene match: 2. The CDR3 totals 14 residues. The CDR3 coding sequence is TGTGCCTGGAGTTGGGACAGGGTTAATTCACCCCTCCACTTT. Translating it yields CAWSWDRVNSPLHF.

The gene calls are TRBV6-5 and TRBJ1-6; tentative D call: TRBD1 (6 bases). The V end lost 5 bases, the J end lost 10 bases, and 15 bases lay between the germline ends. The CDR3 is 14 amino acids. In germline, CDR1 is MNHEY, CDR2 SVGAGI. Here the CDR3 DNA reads TGTGCCAGCAGTCAGAAAAGACAGGAGTCACCCCTCCACTTT. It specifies CASSQKRQESPLHF.

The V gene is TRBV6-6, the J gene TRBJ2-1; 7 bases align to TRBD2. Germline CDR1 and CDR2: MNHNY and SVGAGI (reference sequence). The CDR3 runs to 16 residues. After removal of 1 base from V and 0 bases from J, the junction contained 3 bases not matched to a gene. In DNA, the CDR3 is TGTGCCAGCAGTTACTTTAGCGGGTCCTCCTACAATGAGCAGTTCTTC. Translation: CASSYFSGSSYNEQFF.

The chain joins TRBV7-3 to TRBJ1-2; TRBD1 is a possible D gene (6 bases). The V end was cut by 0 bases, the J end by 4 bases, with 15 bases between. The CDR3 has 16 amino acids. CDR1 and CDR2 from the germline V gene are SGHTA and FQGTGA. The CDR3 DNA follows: TGTGCCAGCAGCTTAACGGCGGGGGGCTCAGTCTATGGCTACACCTTC. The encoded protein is CASSLTAGGSVYGYTF.

In DNA form, the CDR3 reads TGTGCCAGCAGCTTAGCGGCTAGCGAGAACACAGATACGCAGTATTTT. This translates into CASSLAASENTDTQYF. The chain carries TRBV7-9 and TRBJ2-3; maybe TRBD2 (6 bases). Germline-derived CDR1 and CDR2 are SEHNR and FQNEAQ (reference sequence). The CDR3 length is 16 residues. With 0 bases removed from V and 2 bases from J, the gap between germline ends came to 12 bases.

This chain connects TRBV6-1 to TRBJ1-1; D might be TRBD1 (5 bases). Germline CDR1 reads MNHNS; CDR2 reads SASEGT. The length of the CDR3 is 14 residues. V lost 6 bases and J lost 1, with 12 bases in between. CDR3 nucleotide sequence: TGTGCCAGCAGGAAGGGGACGGCGAACACTGAAGCTTTCTTT. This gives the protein CASRKGTANTEAFF.

This CDR3 reads CASSLVPGQDKETQYF. The CDR3 DNA reads TGTGCCAGCAGCTTAGTACCGGGACAAGATAAAGAGACCCAGTACTTC. This chain uses TRBV7-8 with TRBJ2-5, with a possible D match to TRBD1 (6 bases). Germline V gene sequence: CDR1 SGHVS, CDR2 FQNEAQ. Trimming removed 1 base at V and 3 bases at J, with 15 bases between. The CDR3 runs to 16 residues.

The CDR3 DNA reads as TGCGCCAGCAGCTTGGATGGGACTATATTCGATGAGCAGTTCTTC. This codes for CASSLDGTIFDEQFF. The chain joins TRBV5-1 to TRBJ2-1; 7 nucleotides line up with TRBD2. V dropped 0 bases and J dropped 8; count of bases not matched to a gene: 8. Per germline, CDR1 SGHRS and CDR2 YFSETQ. The CDR3 is made up of 15 amino acids.

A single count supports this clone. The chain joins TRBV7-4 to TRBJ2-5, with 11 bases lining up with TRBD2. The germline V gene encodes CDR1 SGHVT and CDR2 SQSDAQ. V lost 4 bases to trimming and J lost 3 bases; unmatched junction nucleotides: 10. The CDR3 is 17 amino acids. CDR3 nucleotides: TGTGCCAGCAGCTCACGTCGGTCGGGACTAGCGGAAGAGACCCAGTACTTC. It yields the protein CASSSRRSGLAEETQYF.

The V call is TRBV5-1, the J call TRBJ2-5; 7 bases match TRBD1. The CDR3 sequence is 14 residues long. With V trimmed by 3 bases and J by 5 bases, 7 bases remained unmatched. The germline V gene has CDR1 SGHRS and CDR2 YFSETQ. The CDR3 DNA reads TGCGCCAGCAGCTCCGAGACAGGGCGGGAGACCCAGTACTTC. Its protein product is CASSSETGRETQYF. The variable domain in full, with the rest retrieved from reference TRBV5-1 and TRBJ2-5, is KAGVTQTPRYLIKTRGQQVTLSCSPISGHRSVSWYQQTPGQGLQFLFEYFSETQRNKGNFPGRFSGRQFSNSRSEMNVSTLELGDSALYLCASSSETGRETQYFGPGTRLLVL.

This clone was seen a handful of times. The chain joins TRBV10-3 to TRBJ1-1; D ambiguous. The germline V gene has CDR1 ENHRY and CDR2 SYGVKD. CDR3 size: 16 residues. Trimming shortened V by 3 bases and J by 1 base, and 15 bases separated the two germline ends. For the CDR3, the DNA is TGTGCCATCAGTGATCGGGTCGGACCGGCGAACACTGAAGCTTTCTTT. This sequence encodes CAISDRVGPANTEAFF.

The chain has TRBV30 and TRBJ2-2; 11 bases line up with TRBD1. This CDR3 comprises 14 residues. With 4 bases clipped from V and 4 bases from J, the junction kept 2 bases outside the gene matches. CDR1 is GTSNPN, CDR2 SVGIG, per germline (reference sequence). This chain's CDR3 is CAWMDRGRTGELFF. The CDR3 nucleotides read TGTGCCTGGATGGACAGGGGGCGCACCGGGGAGCTGTTTTTT.

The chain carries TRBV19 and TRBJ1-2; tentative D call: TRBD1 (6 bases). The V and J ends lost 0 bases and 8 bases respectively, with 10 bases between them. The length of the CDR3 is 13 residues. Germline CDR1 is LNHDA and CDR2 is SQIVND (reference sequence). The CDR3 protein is CASSIDPGVGYTF. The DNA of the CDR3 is TGTGCCAGTAGTATAGATCCAGGGGTCGGCTACACCTTC.

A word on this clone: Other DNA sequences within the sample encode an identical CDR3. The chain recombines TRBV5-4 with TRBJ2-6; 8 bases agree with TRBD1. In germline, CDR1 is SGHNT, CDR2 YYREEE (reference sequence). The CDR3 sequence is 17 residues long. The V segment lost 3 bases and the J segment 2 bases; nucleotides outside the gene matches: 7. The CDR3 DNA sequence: TGTGCCAGCAGCTCCCCCGGACAGGGTGCTGGGGCCAACGTCCTGACTTTC. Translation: CASSSPGQGAGANVLTF.

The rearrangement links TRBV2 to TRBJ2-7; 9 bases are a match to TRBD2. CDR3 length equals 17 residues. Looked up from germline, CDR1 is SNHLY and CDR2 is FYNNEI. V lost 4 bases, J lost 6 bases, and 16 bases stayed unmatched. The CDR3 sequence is CASSGFFWGGRAPEQYF. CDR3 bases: TGTGCCAGCAGTGGGTTTTTTTGGGGCGGGAGGGCCCCCGAGCAGTACTTC. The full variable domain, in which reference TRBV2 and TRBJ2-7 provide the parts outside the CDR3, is EPEVTQTPSHQVTQMGQEVILRCVPISNHLYFYWYRQILGQKVEFLVSFYNNEISEKSEIFDDQFSVERPDGSNFTLKIRSTKLEDSAMYFCASSGFFWGGRAPEQYFGPGTRLTVT.